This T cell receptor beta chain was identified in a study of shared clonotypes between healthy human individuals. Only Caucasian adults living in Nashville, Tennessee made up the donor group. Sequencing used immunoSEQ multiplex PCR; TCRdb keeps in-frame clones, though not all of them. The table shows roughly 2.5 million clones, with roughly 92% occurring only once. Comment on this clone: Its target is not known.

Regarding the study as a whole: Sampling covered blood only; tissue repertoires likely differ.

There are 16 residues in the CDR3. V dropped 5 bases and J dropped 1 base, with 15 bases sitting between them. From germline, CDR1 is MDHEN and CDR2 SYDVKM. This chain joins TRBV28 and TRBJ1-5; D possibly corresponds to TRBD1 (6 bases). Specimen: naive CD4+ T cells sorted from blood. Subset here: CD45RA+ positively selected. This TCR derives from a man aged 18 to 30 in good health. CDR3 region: CASSRTGWLSNQPQHF. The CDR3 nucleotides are TGTGCCAGCAGTCGCACAGGGTGGCTCAGCAATCAGCCCCAGCATTTT.